The rows below give T cell receptor beta chains drawn from one sample of a study of cytomegalovirus exposure and HLA in healthy donors. TCRdb's table, derived via immunoSEQ multiplex PCR, lists solely in-frame clones and lacks some. The table has approximately 240,000 clones, around 80% seen once. Sequencing was performed on PBMCs. All receptors derive from a woman aged 55-69 years in good health and CMV-seropositive. The CDR3 runs from the conserved cysteine through the conserved F or W. The D gene is left open where the match is weak. Rows may omit the clone size; those that give it use once, few, many or a size class.

v_gene	abundance	d_gene	j_gene	CDR3aa	CDR3nt
TRBV19	once	TRBD2	TRBJ2-1	CASSPPPGLAGGNEQFF	TGTGCCAGTAGTCCTCCACCGGGACTAGCGGGGGGGAATGAGCAGTTCTTC
TRBV2	.	.	TRBJ1-5	CASSVGIRELQPQHF	TGTGCCAGCAGTGTAGGGATCAGGGAATTGCAGCCCCAGCATTTT
TRBV29-1	few	.	TRBJ2-5	CSVVRVGETQYF	TGCAGCGTTGTCAGGGTGGGGGAGACCCAGTACTTC
TRBV2	few	.	TRBJ1-2	CASSDQDSSGYTF	TGTGCCAGCAGTGACCAGGACAGCTCTGGCTACACCTTC
TRBV6-1	.	.	TRBJ1-6	CASVGGNSPLHF	TGTGCCAGCGTTGGGGGGAATTCACCCCTCCACTTT
TRBV27	.	.	TRBJ2-1	CASRPTGTRYNEQFF	TGTGCCAGCAGACCAACCGGGACTCGCTACAATGAGCAGTTCTTC
TRBV10-3	once	.	TRBJ2-7	CAIGGPTSEQYF	TGTGCCATCGGCGGGCCAACTAGCGAGCAGTACTTC
TRBV2	.	.	TRBJ2-7	CASSGTFTYEQYF	TGTGCCAGCAGCGGGACTTTTACCTACGAGCAGTACTTC
TRBV7-8	once	TRBD2	TRBJ2-1	CASSLVRGSIDNEQFF	TGTGCCAGCAGCTTAGTGCGGGGGAGTATCGACAATGAGCAGTTCTTC
TRBV6-5	.	.	TRBJ1-4	CASSYRGGPTNEKLFF	TGTGCCAGCAGTTACCGGGGGGGGCCAACTAATGAAAAACTGTTTTTT
TRBV7-9	.	.	TRBJ1-1	CASSLVGRDAFF	TGTGCCAGCAGCCTGGTGGGGAGGGACGCTTTCTTT
TRBV19	few	.	TRBJ2-5	CASSIGVNYQETQYF	TGTGCCAGTAGTATAGGAGTCAATTACCAAGAGACCCAGTACTTC
TRBV29-1	.	.	TRBJ2-2	CSVEDRQTRAAGELFF	TGCAGCGTTGAAGATAGACAGACCCGGGCCGCCGGGGAGCTGTTTTTT
TRBV19	.	TRBD1	TRBJ1-3	CASQGQGATRNTIYF	TGTGCCAGCCAAGGACAGGGGGCGACTCGAAACACCATATATTTT
TRBV18	.	TRBD1	TRBJ2-7	CASSPGQGIPYEQYF	TGTGCCAGCTCACCAGGACAGGGGATCCCCTACGAGCAGTACTTC
TRBV5-4	.	.	TRBJ2-5	CASSPQQGETQYF	TGTGCCAGCAGCCCGCAGCAGGGAGAGACCCAGTACTTC
TRBV7-9	.	TRBD1	TRBJ1-2	CSSSMGQFGYTF	TGTTCCAGCAGCATGGGACAGTTTGGCTACACCTTC
TRBV2	.	TRBD1	TRBJ2-7	CASRDRGYEQYF	TGTGCCAGCCGGGACAGGGGGTACGAGCAGTACTTC
TRBV6-4	.	TRBD1	TRBJ2-3	CASSHGTGADTQYF	TGTGCCAGCAGTCACGGGACAGGGGCCGATACGCAGTATTTT
TRBV28	.	TRBD1	TRBJ1-2	CASSPPRGRIYGYTF	TGTGCCAGCAGTCCCCCGAGGGGGCGGATTTATGGCTACACCTTC
TRBV5-1	.	TRBD2	TRBJ2-7	CASSRRGLAGFEQYF	TGCGCCAGCAGCAGGAGGGGACTAGCGGGATTCGAGCAGTACTTC
TRBV28	once	.	TRBJ1-3	CASTGGSGNTIYF	TGTGCCAGCACCGGCGGCTCTGGAAACACCATATATTTT
TRBV30	.	TRBD1	TRBJ1-1	CAQGTFEAFF	TGTGCACAGGGGACCTTCGAAGCTTTCTTT
TRBV7-9	.	TRBD2	TRBJ2-3	CASSLTSGGDTQYF	TGTGCCAGCAGCTTGACTAGCGGGGGAGATACGCAGTATTTT
TRBV7-9	.	TRBD1	TRBJ1-3	CASSLISTGRNTIYF	TGTGCCAGCAGCTTAATTTCGACAGGGCGAAACACCATATATTTT
TRBV5-1	.	TRBD2	TRBJ2-1	CASSLSPSGGYNEQFF	TGCGCCAGCAGCTTGTCCCCTAGCGGGGGTTACAATGAGCAGTTCTTC
TRBV5-1	.	.	TRBJ2-5	CASSLSFGALQETQYF	TGCGCCAGCAGCCTTAGTTTTGGAGCGTTACAAGAGACCCAGTACTTC
TRBV28	.	TRBD1	TRBJ1-1	CASSSGQAVNTEAFF	TGTGCCAGCAGTTCAGGACAGGCCGTGAACACTGAAGCTTTCTTT
TRBV5-1	.	TRBD1	TRBJ2-1	CASSPGQAYNEQFF	TGCGCCAGCTCGCCGGGACAGGCCTACAATGAGCAGTTCTTC
TRBV5-1	.	TRBD1	TRBJ1-2	CASSPTGTGGYSGYTF	TGCGCCAGCAGCCCTACCGGGACAGGGGGATATAGTGGCTACACCTTC
TRBV30	once	.	TRBJ1-4	CAWSVQAPQGKLFF	TGTGCCTGGAGTGTACAGGCTCCACAGGGAAAACTGTTTTTT
TRBV27	.	TRBD1	TRBJ2-1	CASKGGQGYYNEQFF	TGTGCCAGCAAGGGGGGACAGGGTTACTACAATGAGCAGTTCTTC
TRBV7-9	.	TRBD1	TRBJ2-1	CASSSRTGGYNEQFF	TGTGCCAGCAGCTCCCGGACAGGGGGCTACAATGAGCAGTTCTTC
TRBV9	.	.	TRBJ2-3	CASSVGPAGTDTQYF	TGTGCCAGCAGCGTAGGGCCCGCGGGCACAGATACGCAGTATTTT
TRBV7-8	few	TRBD2	TRBJ2-1	CASSLEGSGGTYNEQFF	TGTGCCAGCAGCTTAGAGGGTAGCGGGGGGACATACAATGAGCAGTTCTTC
TRBV18	.	TRBD2	TRBJ2-5	CASSPTYGLGGEGRETQYF	TGTGCCAGCTCACCGACATATGGACTAGGCGGGGAAGGCCGAGAGACCCAGTACTTC